Each of the 12 T cell receptor beta chains below was sequenced from the same sample in a study of blood T cells in healthy people across ages. Combining a sample-barcoded 5' primer with a J-beta primer mix, a second PCR ran for about 7 to 12 cycles. TCRdb re-called the 5' RACE reads with MiXCR, one entry per CDR3 protein. The sample contains approximately 850,000 distinct CDR3 sequences, about 42% of which appear only once. The sequenced material came from blood. These receptors were obtained from a man in his 60s in good health.

This chain connects TRBV9 to TRBJ2-5, with D uncertain. Trimming pared 2 bases from V and 5 bases from J, leaving 13 bases between. Germline V gives CDR1 SGDLS, CDR2 YYNGEE. The CDR3 is 14 amino acids. The CDR3 bases are TGTGCCAGCAGCGTCCCAGACAAGGAGGAGACCCAGTACTTC. Its protein product is CASSVPDKEETQYF.

V is TRBV11-2 and J is TRBJ2-3; D could derive from TRBD1 or TRBD2 (5 bases each). The CDR3 is 13 residues long. V was clipped by 0 bases and J by 14 bases, with 15 bases between them. Germline CDR1 reads SGHAT; CDR2 reads FQNNGV. CDR3 in amino acids: CASSLDKRQGTYF. The CDR3 DNA reads TGTGCCAGCAGCTTAGATAAAAGACAAGGGACGTATTTT.

This rearrangement joins TRBV10-3 to TRBJ2-2, with TRBD2 as a possible D gene (5 bases). V gave up 2 bases and J gave up 6 bases, with 13 bases separating them. The germline V gene has CDR1 ENHRY and CDR2 SYGVKD. The CDR3 runs to 15 residues. CDR3 nucleotides: TGTGCCATCAGTGAGGGAGGATTCAAGGCCGGGGAGCTGTTTTTT. Translating it yields CAISEGGFKAGELFF.

A note on this clonotype: Just one base apart from a much larger clone, this may be a read error. The V gene is TRBV7-7, the J gene TRBJ2-7, with 10 bases fitting TRBD1. The CDR3 runs to 15 residues. The J segment lost 3 bases and the V segment lost 5 bases, leaving 7 bases of the junction unmatched. Germline CDR1 is SSHAT and CDR2 is FNYEAQ (reference sequence). The CDR3 loop reads CASSPAGTGVYEQYF. The CDR3 coding sequence is TGTGCCAGCAGCCCAGCCGGGACAGGGGTCTACGAGCAGTACTTC.

Worth noting for this clonotype: The limits of the CDR3 on the DNA are not certain, so only TCRdb's listed CDR3 is given. The rearrangement links TRBV12-3 or TRBV12-4 to TRBJ1-5; TRBD1 reflects the table's D call only, with no check against the DNA. The CDR3 sequence runs 13 residues, both termini included. This CDR3 is CASSPVGTGIKHF.

The chain couples TRBV20-1 to TRBJ2-3; TRBD2 matches 11 bases. The J segment lost 4 bases and the V segment lost 7 bases, leaving 7 bases of the junction unmatched. CDR1 and CDR2 (germline): DFQATT, SNEGSKA (reference sequence). The CDR3 runs to 14 residues. CDR3 DNA: TGCAGTGTTATAGCGGGGGGGATCTCAGATACGCAGTATTTT. It codes for CSVIAGGISDTQYF.

V gene TRBV4-3 combines with J gene TRBJ2-3, with TRBD1 as a possible D gene (5 bases). The CDR3 sequence is 18 residues long. Germline V lookup: CDR1 LGHNA, CDR2 YSLEER. With 0 bases removed from V and 2 bases from J, the gap between germline ends came to 18 bases. The CDR3 is CASSQEVSLSRATDTQYF. Written as DNA, the CDR3 is TGCGCCAGCAGCCAAGAGGTCAGCTTGTCCAGGGCCACAGATACGCAGTATTTT.

The chain employs TRBV14 and TRBJ2-5; TRBD2 matches 7 bases. The CDR3 sequence is 14 residues long. Unmatched junction bases numbered 6, after V lost 4 bases and J lost 4 bases. The germline gives CDR1 SGHDN, CDR2 FVKESK. The DNA of the CDR3 is TGTGCCAGCAGCCCAGGACTAGGAGGAGAGACCCAGTACTTC. It codes for CASSPGLGGETQYF.

The table lists this clonotype with a few counts. The J gene is TRBJ2-5, the V gene TRBV5-1, with 8 bases aligning to TRBD1. After removal of 4 bases from V and 3 bases from J, the junction contained 8 bases not matched to a gene. The CDR3 contains 15 residues. Germline CDR1 is SGHRS and CDR2 is YFSETQ. DNA for the CDR3: TGCGCCAGCAGCCTAGCCCCGGACAGGGAAGAGACCCAGTACTTC. As protein: CASSLAPDREETQYF.

The rearrangement uses TRBV7-2 and TRBJ2-1; 9 bases match TRBD1. The closer fit of TRBJ2-7 to the DNA end suggests the J call may be wrong. The germline CDR1 and CDR2 sequences are SGHTA and FQGNSA. The CDR3 runs to 16 residues. The CDR3 sequence is CASSLGYGTGSYEQYF. CDR3 coding DNA: TGTGCCAGCAGCTTAGGATATGGGACAGGGTCCTACGAGCAGTACTTC.

Turning to this clonotype: A junction end diverges from the germline sequence, so it may reflect a read error. V and J are TRBV6-2 or TRBV6-3 and TRBJ2-7; maybe TRBD2 (7 bases). The CDR3 spans 14 residues. Germline values: CDR1 MNHEY, CDR2 SVGEGT. The DNA for the CDR3 is TGTGCCGGCAGTTACCGGGGGGCCTCCTACGAGCAGTACTTC. It encodes CAGSYRGASYEQYF.

This clonotype was detected a few times. The V and J genes are TRBV7-9 and TRBJ2-5; 12 positions match TRBD1. Trimming at V came to 0 bases and at J to 2 bases, leaving 7 bases not matched to a gene. Germline V gene data show CDR1 as SEHNR and CDR2 as FQNEAQ (reference sequence). CDR3 size: 18 residues. The CDR3 bases are TGTGCCAGCAGCTTAGCGCGGGGACAGGGGGCTCTACAAGAGACCCAGTACTTC. This codes for CASSLARGQGALQETQYF.